Shown below are 8 T cell receptor beta chains from a single sample sequenced in a study of shared clonotypes between healthy human individuals. Only in-frame clones appear in the TCRdb table, and some are missing; sequencing was by immunoSEQ multiplex PCR. This sample yields about 1 million clones, of which around four fifths are seen a single time; roughly 1.4% belongs to the top ten. Sequencing used memory CD4+ T cells sorted from blood. The subset here: CD45RA-negative fraction. These receptors were taken from a young man in good health.

This clone was seen just once. The chain employs TRBV5-1 and TRBJ1-1, with a possible D match to TRBD1 (6 bases). From germline, CDR1 is SGHRS and CDR2 YFSETQ. The V end was cut by 2 bases, the J end by 5 bases, with 19 bases between. The CDR3 covers 16 residues. CDR3 region: CASSLGQQGIRTEAFF. CDR3 coding DNA: TGCGCCAGCAGCTTAGGCCAACAGGGTATTAGGACTGAAGCTTTCTTT.

Details on this clone: Other DNA variants within this sample encode the same CDR3. The chain carries TRBV4-1 and TRBJ2-7; no reliable D call. V lost 4 bases and J 3 bases, leaving 10 bases between the germline ends. Germline CDR1 reads MGHRA; CDR2 reads YSYEKL. The CDR3 consists of 13 residues. The CDR3 loop reads CASSLSPGYEQYF. The DNA for the CDR3 is TGCGCCAGCAGCCTAAGTCCCGGCTACGAGCAGTACTTC.

This chain links TRBV19 with TRBJ2-6; possible D gene TRBD1, 5 bases. Germline V gene lookup returns CDR1 LNHDA and CDR2 SQIVND (reference sequence). The CDR3 covers 17 residues. Deletions cut 6 bases from V and 2 bases from J, with 17 bases between. The CDR3 DNA sequence: TGTGCCAGTAGCTCGACAGTCCTAGGGACTGGGGCCAACGTCCTGACTTTC. Translating gives CASSSTVLGTGANVLTF. The variable domain in full, with the rest retrieved from reference TRBV19 and TRBJ2-6, is DGGITQSPKYLFRKEGQNVTLSCEQNLNHDAMYWYRQDPGQGLRLIYYSQIVNDFQKGDIAEGYSVSREKKESFPLTVTSAQKNPTAFYLCASSSTVLGTGANVLTFGAGSRLTVL.

The chain uses TRBV6-1 and TRBJ2-1; 9 positions match TRBD2. CDR3 size: 16 residues. V lost 3 bases, J lost 5 bases, and 8 bases stayed unmatched. Looked up from germline, CDR1 is MNHNS and CDR2 is SASEGT. CDR3 loop: CASSDRVAGVHNEQFF. The CDR3, as DNA: TGTGCCAGCAGTGATCGGGTAGCGGGGGTTCACAATGAGCAGTTCTTC.

The sample holds one count of this clone. The chain employs TRBV7-2 and TRBJ2-7; unclear D gene. Germline CDR1 SGHTA, CDR2 FQGNSA. Trimming removed 5 bases at V and 2 bases at J, with 10 bases between. This CDR3 is 13 amino acids long. DNA of the CDR3: TGTGCCAGCAGCCGCGAGCCAGCCTACGAGCAGTACTTC. This gives the protein CASSREPAYEQYF.

This chain uses TRBV7-8 with TRBJ1-5; D remains ambiguous. CDR3 length equals 14 residues. Germline lookup yields CDR1 SGHVS and CDR2 FQNEAQ. V lost 5 bases to trimming and J lost 4 bases, with 12 bases between them. CDR3 nucleotides: TGTGCCAGCAGCCCCGGGCTAGAAAATCAGCCCCAGCATTTT. It is translated as CASSPGLENQPQHF.

The V call is TRBV4-1, the J call TRBJ1-1; 7 nucleotides align to TRBD1. Trimming at V came to 4 bases and at J to 1 base, leaving 6 bases not matched to a gene. The CDR3 runs 15 residues. In germline, CDR1 is MGHRA, CDR2 YSYEKL. The CDR3 coding sequence is TGCGCCAGCAGCCGAGCGGGGACAGAGAACACTGAAGCTTTCTTT. It specifies CASSRAGTENTEAFF.

This rearrangement joins TRBV5-6 to TRBJ2-7, with 9 bases aligning to TRBD1. The germline V gene has CDR1 SGHDT and CDR2 YYEEEE. The CDR3 loop spans 14 amino acids. J gave up 4 bases and V 3 bases, and 5 bases lay outside the gene matches. The CDR3 protein is CASSSDRGAYEQYF. As DNA, the CDR3 is TGTGCCAGCAGCTCGGACAGGGGCGCTTACGAGCAGTACTTC.